The 21 T cell receptor beta chains presented below share a single source sample, sequenced in a study of PD-L1 blockade in urothelial cancer. Sequencing used immunoSEQ multiplex PCR; TCRdb keeps in-frame clones, though not all of them. The data show more than 40,000 clones, roughly 91% seen once. Sequenced here: PBMCs, sampled around atezolizumab (anti-PD-L1) treatment. The source is a woman in her sixties with urothelial cancer.

The chain links TRBV7-8 to TRBJ2-5, with a weak D call TRBD1 (7 bases). The germline V gene has CDR1 SGHVS and CDR2 FQNEAQ. The CDR3 has 18 residues. V was shortened by 5 bases and J by 5 bases, with 27 bases between the two germline ends. The CDR3, as DNA: TGTGCCAGCAGCCCCCGAGCCCTCACCGGGCCAGGGGGGGAGACCCAGTACTTC. Protein: CASSPRALTGPGGETQYF.

This chain uses TRBV7-3 with TRBJ2-5; 10 bases align to TRBD2. Germline loops: CDR1 SGHTA, CDR2 FQGTGA. V lost 2 bases to trimming and J lost 5 bases; unmatched junction nucleotides: 5. This CDR3 region has 15 residues. The CDR3 coding sequence is TGTGCCAGCAGCTTAGTGTCTAGCGGGGGTGAGACCCAGTACTTC. Translated, it gives CASSLVSSGGETQYF.

The chain carries TRBV7-8 and TRBJ2-3; 9 bases agree with TRBD2. Germline V gene data show CDR1 as SGHVS and CDR2 as FQNEAQ. V shed 0 bases, J shed 0 bases, and the junction held 13 bases outside the gene matches. This CDR3 is built from 20 residues. CDR3 nucleotides: TGTGCCAGCAGCTTAGCGCTCGGGCTAGCGGGGTGGGGAAGCACAGATACGCAGTATTTT. This encodes CASSLALGLAGWGSTDTQYF.

This clone has more than one count but fewer than ten. The gene calls are TRBV7-8 and TRBJ1-1, with D perhaps matching TRBD1 (5 bases). CDR1 SGHVS and CDR2 FQNEAQ come from the germline V gene. CDR3 length equals 15 residues. The V end lost 1 base, the J end lost 2 bases, and 11 bases lay between the germline ends. In DNA form, the CDR3 reads TGTGCCAGCAGCTTAGATCCAGGGCCAAACACTGAAGCTTTCTTT. Its translation: CASSLDPGPNTEAFF.

This clone came up once. The gene calls are TRBV2 and TRBJ1-4, with D perhaps TRBD1 (6 bases). In germline, CDR1 is SNHLY, CDR2 FYNNEI. The germline V and J ends were trimmed by 4 bases and 3 bases, with 18 bases remaining between them. The CDR3 length is 17 residues. The DNA for the CDR3 is TGTGCCAGCAGTGCCCCCAAAACAGGGATCGCTAATGAAAAACTGTTTTTT. Translated, it gives CASSAPKTGIANEKLFF.

This chain joins TRBV7-8 and TRBJ1-5; 8 bases are a match to TRBD1. Per germline, CDR1 SGHVS and CDR2 FQNEAQ. Losses at the gene ends were 5 bases for V and 2 bases for J; bases not matched to a gene: 8. The CDR3 sequence is 16 residues long. The chain's CDR3 is CASSQGADAGNQPQHF. CDR3 bases: TGTGCCAGCAGCCAGGGGGCGGACGCCGGCAATCAGCCCCAGCATTTT.

J is TRBJ2-1 and V is TRBV5-6, with D tentatively TRBD2 (5 bases). Trimming took 6 bases from V and 4 from J, leaving 17 bases between them. Per the germline V gene, CDR1 is SGHDT and CDR2 is YYEEEE. The CDR3 loop spans 15 amino acids. CDR3 residues: CASTLTIRDYNEQFF. The CDR3 DNA reads as TGTGCCAGCACCCTGACTATAAGGGATTACAATGAGCAGTTCTTC.

V and J are TRBV19 and TRBJ2-5; possibly TRBD2 for D (6 bases). Trimming shortened V by 4 bases and J by 5 bases, and 8 bases separated the two germline ends. Germline V gene lookup returns CDR1 LNHDA and CDR2 SQIVND (reference sequence). This CDR3 comprises 12 residues. The CDR3: CASSTGRETQYF. The CDR3 nucleotides read TGTGCCAGTAGTACTGGGAGGGAGACCCAGTACTTC.

The CDR3 coding sequence is TGTGCCAGCAGCCTCTCCCCCGGGACTGTATCCTACAATGAGCAGTTCTTC. It specifies CASSLSPGTVSYNEQFF. V usage is TRBV13 and J usage is TRBJ2-1; a weak D match, TRBD2 (6 bases). This CDR3 region has 17 residues. V was clipped by 5 bases and J by 1 base, with 18 bases between them. Germline loops: CDR1 PRHDT, CDR2 FYEKMQ (reference sequence).

This chain links TRBV2 with TRBJ1-2; D gene ambiguous. The CDR3 runs 14 residues. The germline gives CDR1 SNHLY, CDR2 FYNNEI. V gave up 6 bases and J gave up 8 bases, with 19 bases separating them. This CDR3 reads CASSLSGSERGYTF. The CDR3, as DNA: TGTGCCAGCAGCCTTTCGGGATCAGAGCGGGGCTACACCTTC.

The V gene is TRBV15, the J gene TRBJ1-1, with 11 bases matching TRBD1. Trimming cost V 5 bases and J 0 bases; bases outside gene matches: 2. In germline, CDR1 is LNHNV, CDR2 YYDKDF (reference sequence). This CDR3 is 15 amino acids long. The DNA of the CDR3 is TGTGCCACCAGCGGACAGGGGGCGGTGAACACTGAAGCTTTCTTT. Its protein product is CATSGQGAVNTEAFF.

J is TRBJ2-7 and V is TRBV10-3, with 10 bases that match TRBD2. Germline V gives CDR1 ENHRY, CDR2 SYGVKD. This CDR3 has 14 amino acids. V shed 7 bases, J shed 4 bases, and the junction held 7 bases outside the gene matches. In DNA form, the CDR3 reads TGTGCCATCACCCCAACTAGCGGGGCGTACGAGCAGTACTTC. The encoded protein is CAITPTSGAYEQYF.

A few counts support this clone. The rearrangement links TRBV6-1 to TRBJ1-4, with 9 bases fitting TRBD1. J was trimmed by 3 bases and V by 4 bases; bases with no gene match: 6. Germline CDR1 is MNHNS and CDR2 is SASEGT. This CDR3 spans 16 amino acids. CDR3 amino acids: CASSARQGESNEKLFF. The CDR3 coding sequence is TGTGCCAGCAGTGCCCGACAGGGGGAATCTAATGAAAAACTGTTTTTT.

The CDR3 spells CASSITSGRAEEQFF. Written as DNA, the CDR3 is TGTGCCAGCAGCATCACTAGCGGGAGGGCCGAGGAGCAGTTCTTC. The chain has TRBV7-9 and TRBJ2-1; the match to TRBD2 covers 13 bases. Trimming cost V 5 bases and J 10 bases; bases outside gene matches: 8. Germline V gives CDR1 SEHNR, CDR2 FQNEAQ (reference sequence). The CDR3 loop spans 15 amino acids.

The V and J genes are TRBV7-8 and TRBJ2-7; no definite D call. The CDR3 spans 12 residues. Trimming left V 0 bases short and J 6 bases short, with 6 bases between. Germline values: CDR1 SGHVS, CDR2 FQNEAQ. The DNA of the CDR3 is TGTGCCAGCAGCTTAGCGGCTCTCGAGCAGTACTTC. This translates into CASSLAALEQYF.

The gene calls are TRBV4-1 and TRBJ1-2; possible D gene TRBD1, 6 bases. Trimming removed 2 bases from V and 4 bases from J, with 17 bases in between. The CDR3 spans 16 residues. Germline V lookup: CDR1 MGHRA, CDR2 YSYEKL. CDR3 coding DNA: TGCGCCAGCAGCCAACAACGTACAGGGCCCGGCTATGGCTACACCTTC. Its protein product is CASSQQRTGPGYGYTF.

The chain links TRBV5-1 to TRBJ2-3; no definite D call. CDR1 is SGHRS, CDR2 YFSETQ, per germline. CDR3 length equals 17 residues. Trimming left V 0 bases short and J 1 base short, with 15 bases between. The CDR3 DNA sequence: TGCGCCAGCAGCTTGGCCCACTCTAGAACTCGCACAGATACGCAGTATTTT. Residues: CASSLAHSRTRTDTQYF.

The gene calls are TRBV5-4 and TRBJ1-2, with D unresolved. Germline-derived CDR1 and CDR2 are SGHNT and YYREEE (reference sequence). V lost 0 bases to trimming and J lost 4 bases, with 16 bases between them. The length of the CDR3 is 16 residues. In DNA, the CDR3 is TGTGCCAGCAGCTTGGACCCCCAGGCAAGAGTCTATGGCTACACCTTC. This gives the protein CASSLDPQARVYGYTF.

The chain carries TRBV7-2 and TRBJ2-1; 11 bases are a match to TRBD2. CDR3 length: 14 residues. CDR1 and CDR2 (germline): SGHTA, FQGNSA. Germline trimming cut 11 bases from V and 5 bases from J; bases unmatched to any gene: 8. CDR3 sequence: CAAGLAGGDNEQFF. Written as DNA, the CDR3 is TGTGCCGCCGGCCTAGCGGGAGGAGACAATGAGCAGTTCTTC.

This rearrangement joins TRBV7-9 to TRBJ2-1, with a possible D match to TRBD2 (6 bases). The CDR3 spans 14 residues. Germline CDR1 and CDR2: SEHNR and FQNEAQ (reference sequence). V was cut by 5 bases and J by 6 bases, with 14 bases left in between. In DNA, the CDR3 is TGTGCCAGCAGCACCGGGACTCCCCCCAATGAGCAGTTCTTC. It is translated as CASSTGTPPNEQFF.

J is TRBJ2-3 and V is TRBV6-1; D uncertain. Per the germline V gene, CDR1 is MNHNS and CDR2 is SASEGT. This CDR3 contains 12 residues. Between the trimmed V and J ends, which lost 4 bases and 2 bases, there was a span of 4 bases. In DNA, the CDR3 is TGTGCCAGCAGTGCCAACACAGATACGCAGTATTTT. Translated: CASSANTDTQYF.